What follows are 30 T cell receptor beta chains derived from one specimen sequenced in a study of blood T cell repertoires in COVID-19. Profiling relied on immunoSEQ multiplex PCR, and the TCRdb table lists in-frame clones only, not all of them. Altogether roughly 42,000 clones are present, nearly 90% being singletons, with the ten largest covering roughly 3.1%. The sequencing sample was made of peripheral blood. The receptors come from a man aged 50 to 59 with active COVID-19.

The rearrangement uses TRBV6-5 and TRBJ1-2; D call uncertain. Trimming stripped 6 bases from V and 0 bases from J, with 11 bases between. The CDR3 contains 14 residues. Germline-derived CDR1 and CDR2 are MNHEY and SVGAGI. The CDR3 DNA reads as TGTGCCAGCAGATATCACTTAGCTAACTATGGCTACACCTTC. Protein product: CASRYHLANYGYTF.

The CDR3, as DNA: TGTGCCAGCAGCTTAGAACCGCCCCAGGCCCAGTACTTC. Its protein is CASSLEPPQAQYF. The chain joins TRBV11-1 to TRBJ2-5, with D uncertain. Germline assignment: CDR1 SGHAT and CDR2 FQDESV (reference sequence). The CDR3 runs to 13 residues. With 1 base removed from V and 9 bases from J, the gap between germline ends came to 12 bases.

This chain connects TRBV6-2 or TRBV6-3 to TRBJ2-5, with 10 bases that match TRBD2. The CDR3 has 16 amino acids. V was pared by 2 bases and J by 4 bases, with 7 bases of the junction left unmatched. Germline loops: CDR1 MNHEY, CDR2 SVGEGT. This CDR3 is CASSYKRGGFLETQYF. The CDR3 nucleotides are TGTGCCAGCAGTTACAAGCGGGGGGGTTTCTTAGAGACCCAGTACTTC.

CDR3 sequence reads: CASSPSPRDSYNTGELFF. Written as DNA, the CDR3 is TGTGCCAGCAGTCCCTCTCCTCGGGACAGCTACAACACCGGGGAGCTGTTTTTT. The chain recombines TRBV28 with TRBJ2-2; TRBD1 agrees at 7 bases. CDR1 and CDR2 (germline): MDHEN, SYDVKM. V lost 5 bases and J lost 2; bases outside the gene matches: 14. The CDR3 loop spans 18 amino acids.

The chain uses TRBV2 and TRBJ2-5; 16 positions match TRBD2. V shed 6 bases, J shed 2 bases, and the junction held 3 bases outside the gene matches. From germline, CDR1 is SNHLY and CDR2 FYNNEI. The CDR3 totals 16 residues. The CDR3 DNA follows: TGTGCCAGCAGCCGGGGACTAGCGGGGGGGCAAGAGACCCAGTACTTC. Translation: CASSRGLAGGQETQYF.

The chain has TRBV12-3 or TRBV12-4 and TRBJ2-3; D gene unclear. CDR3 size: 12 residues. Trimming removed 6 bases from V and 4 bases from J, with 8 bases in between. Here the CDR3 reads CASRNAADTQYF. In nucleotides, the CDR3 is TGTGCCAGCAGGAACGCGGCAGATACGCAGTATTTT.

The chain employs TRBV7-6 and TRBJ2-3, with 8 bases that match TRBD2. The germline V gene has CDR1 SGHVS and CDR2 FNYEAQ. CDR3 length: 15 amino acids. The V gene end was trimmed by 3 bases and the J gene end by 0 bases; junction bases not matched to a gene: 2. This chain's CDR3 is CASSLRGASTDTQYF. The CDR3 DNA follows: TGTGCCAGCAGCTTGCGGGGGGCCAGCACAGATACGCAGTATTTT.

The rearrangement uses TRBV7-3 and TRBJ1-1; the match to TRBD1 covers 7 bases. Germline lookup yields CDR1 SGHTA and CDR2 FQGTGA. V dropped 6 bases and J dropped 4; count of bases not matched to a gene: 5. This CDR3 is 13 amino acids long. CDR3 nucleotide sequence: TGTGCCAGCAGGTTCGACAGGGCCACTGAAGCTTTCTTT. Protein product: CASRFDRATEAFF.

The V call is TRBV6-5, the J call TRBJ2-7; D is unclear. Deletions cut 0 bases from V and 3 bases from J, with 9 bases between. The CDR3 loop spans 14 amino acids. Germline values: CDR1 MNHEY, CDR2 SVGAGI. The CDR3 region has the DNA TGTGCCAGCAGTTACTCGTCTACTTACTACGAGCAGTACTTC. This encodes CASSYSSTYYEQYF.

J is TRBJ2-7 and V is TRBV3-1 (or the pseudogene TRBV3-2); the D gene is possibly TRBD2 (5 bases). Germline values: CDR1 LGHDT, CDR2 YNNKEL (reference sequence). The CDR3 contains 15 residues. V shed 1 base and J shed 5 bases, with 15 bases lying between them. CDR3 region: CASSQGRITRDEQYF. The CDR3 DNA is TGTGCCAGCAGCCAAGGGAGGATTACTAGGGACGAGCAGTACTTC.

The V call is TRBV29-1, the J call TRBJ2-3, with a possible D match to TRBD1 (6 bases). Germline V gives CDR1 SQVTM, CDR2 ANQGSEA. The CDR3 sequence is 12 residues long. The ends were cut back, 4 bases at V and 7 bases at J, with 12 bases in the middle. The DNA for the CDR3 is TGCAGCGTTGCGCCAGGGGAAAATACGCAGTATTTT. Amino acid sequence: CSVAPGENTQYF.

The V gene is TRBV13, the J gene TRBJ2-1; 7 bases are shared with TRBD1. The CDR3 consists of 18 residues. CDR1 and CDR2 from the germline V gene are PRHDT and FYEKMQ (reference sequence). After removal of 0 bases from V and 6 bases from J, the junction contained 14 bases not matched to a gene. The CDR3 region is CASSLGSFKQGFINEQFF. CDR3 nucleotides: TGTGCCAGCAGCTTAGGGTCTTTTAAACAGGGGTTCATCAATGAGCAGTTCTTC.

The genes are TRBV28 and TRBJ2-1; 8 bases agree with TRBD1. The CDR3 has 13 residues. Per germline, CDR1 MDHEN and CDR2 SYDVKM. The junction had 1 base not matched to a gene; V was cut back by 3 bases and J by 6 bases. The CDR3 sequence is CASSLTGANEQFF. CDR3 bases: TGTGCCAGCAGTTTGACAGGGGCCAATGAGCAGTTCTTC.

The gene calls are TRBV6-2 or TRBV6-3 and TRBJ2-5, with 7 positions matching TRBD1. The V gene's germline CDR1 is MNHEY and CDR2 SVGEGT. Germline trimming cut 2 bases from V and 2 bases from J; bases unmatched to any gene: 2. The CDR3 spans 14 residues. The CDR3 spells CASSYRDRQETQYF. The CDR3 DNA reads TGTGCCAGCAGTTACCGGGACAGACAAGAGACCCAGTACTTC.

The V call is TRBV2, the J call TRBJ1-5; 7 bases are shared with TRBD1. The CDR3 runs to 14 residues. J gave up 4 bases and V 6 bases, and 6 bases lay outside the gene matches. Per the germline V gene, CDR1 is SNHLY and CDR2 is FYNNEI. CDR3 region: CASRTRRGNQPQHF. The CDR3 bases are TGTGCCAGCAGGACCCGCAGGGGGAATCAGCCCCAGCATTTT.

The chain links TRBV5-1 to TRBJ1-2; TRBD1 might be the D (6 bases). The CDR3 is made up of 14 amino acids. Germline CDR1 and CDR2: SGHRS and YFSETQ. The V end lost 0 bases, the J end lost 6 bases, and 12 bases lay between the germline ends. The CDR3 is CASSLGDTADGYTF. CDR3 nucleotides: TGCGCCAGCAGCTTGGGGGACACGGCGGATGGCTACACCTTC.

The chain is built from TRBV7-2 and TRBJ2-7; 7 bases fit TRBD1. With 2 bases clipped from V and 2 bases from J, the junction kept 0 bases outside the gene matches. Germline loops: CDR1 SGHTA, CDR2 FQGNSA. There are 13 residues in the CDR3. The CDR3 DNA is TGTGCCAGCAGCTTACAGGGGGCCTACGAGCAGTACTTC. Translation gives CASSLQGAYEQYF. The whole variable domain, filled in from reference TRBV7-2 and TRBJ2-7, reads GAGVSQSPSNKVTEKGKDVELRCDPISGHTALYWYRQSLGQGLEFLIYFQGNSAPDKSGLPSDRFSAERTGGSVSTLTIQRTQQEDSAVYLCASSLQGAYEQYFGPGTRLTVT.

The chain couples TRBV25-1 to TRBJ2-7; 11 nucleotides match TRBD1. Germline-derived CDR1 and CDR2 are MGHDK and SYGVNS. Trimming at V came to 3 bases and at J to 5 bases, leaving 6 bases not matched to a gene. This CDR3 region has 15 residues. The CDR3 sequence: CASSDAGQGDNEQYF. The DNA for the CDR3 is TGTGCCAGCAGTGATGCGGGACAGGGGGACAACGAGCAGTACTTC.

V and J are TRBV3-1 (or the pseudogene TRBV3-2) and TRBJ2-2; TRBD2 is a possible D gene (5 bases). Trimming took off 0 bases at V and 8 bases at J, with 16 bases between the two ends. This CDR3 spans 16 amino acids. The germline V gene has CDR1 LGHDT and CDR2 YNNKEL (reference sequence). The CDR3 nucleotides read TGTGCCAGCAGCCAAGAGGTCGGGGTTTCGCCTGGGGAGCTGTTTTTT. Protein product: CASSQEVGVSPGELFF.

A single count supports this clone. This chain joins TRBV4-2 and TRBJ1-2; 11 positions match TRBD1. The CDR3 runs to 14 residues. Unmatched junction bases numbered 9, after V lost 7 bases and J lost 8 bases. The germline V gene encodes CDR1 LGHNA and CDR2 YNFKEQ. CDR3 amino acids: CASTPGQGAKGYTF. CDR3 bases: TGTGCCAGCACCCCCGGACAGGGGGCTAAAGGCTACACCTTC.

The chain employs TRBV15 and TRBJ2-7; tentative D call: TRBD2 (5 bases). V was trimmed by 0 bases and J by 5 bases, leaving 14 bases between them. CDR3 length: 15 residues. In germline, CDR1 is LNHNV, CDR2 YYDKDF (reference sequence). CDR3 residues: CATSRDLTGNDEQYF. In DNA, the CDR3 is TGTGCCACCAGCAGAGATCTGACGGGGAACGACGAGCAGTACTTC.

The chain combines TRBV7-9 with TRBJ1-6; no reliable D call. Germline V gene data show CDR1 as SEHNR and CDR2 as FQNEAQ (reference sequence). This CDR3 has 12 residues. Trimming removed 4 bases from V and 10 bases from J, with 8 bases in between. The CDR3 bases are TGTGCCAGCAGCTCGTCCGTGTCACCCCTCCACTTT. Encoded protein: CASSSSVSPLHF.

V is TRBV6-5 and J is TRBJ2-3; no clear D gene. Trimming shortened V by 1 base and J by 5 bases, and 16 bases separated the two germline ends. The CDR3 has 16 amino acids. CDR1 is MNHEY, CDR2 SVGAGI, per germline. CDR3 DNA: TGTGCCAGCAGTTACTACGGCCGACCTAGAGGAGATACGCAGTATTTT. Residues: CASSYYGRPRGDTQYF.

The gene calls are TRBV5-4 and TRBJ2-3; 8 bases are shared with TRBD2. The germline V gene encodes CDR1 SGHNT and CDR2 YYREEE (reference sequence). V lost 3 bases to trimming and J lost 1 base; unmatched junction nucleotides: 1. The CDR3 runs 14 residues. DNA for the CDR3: TGTGCCAGCAGCTCGCGGGGGGGCACAGATACGCAGTATTTT. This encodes CASSSRGGTDTQYF. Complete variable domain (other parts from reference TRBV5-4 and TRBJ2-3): ETGVTQSPTHLIKTRGQQVTLRCSSQSGHNTVSWYQQALGQGPQFIFQYYREEENGRGNFPPRFSGLQFPNYSSELNVNALELDDSALYLCASSSRGGTDTQYFGPGTRLTVL.

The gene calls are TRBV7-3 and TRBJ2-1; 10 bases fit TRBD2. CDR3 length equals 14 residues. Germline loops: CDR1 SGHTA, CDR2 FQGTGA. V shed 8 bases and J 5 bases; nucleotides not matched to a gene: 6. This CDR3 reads CASASGGADNEQFF. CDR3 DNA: TGTGCCAGCGCCAGCGGGGGGGCCGACAATGAGCAGTTCTTC.

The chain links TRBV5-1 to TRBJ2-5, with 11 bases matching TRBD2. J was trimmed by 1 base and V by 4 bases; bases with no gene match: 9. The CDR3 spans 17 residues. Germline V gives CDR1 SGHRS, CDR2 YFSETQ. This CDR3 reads CASSPSGTSGFQETQYF. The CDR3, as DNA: TGCGCCAGCAGCCCGTCCGGGACTAGCGGTTTCCAAGAGACCCAGTACTTC.

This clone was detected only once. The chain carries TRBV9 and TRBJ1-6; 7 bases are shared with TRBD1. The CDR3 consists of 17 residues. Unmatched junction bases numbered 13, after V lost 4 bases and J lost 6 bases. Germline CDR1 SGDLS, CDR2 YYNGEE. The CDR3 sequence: CASSPHGAGQVNSPLHF. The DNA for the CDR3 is TGTGCCAGCAGCCCCCACGGGGCCGGACAGGTTAATTCACCCCTCCACTTT.

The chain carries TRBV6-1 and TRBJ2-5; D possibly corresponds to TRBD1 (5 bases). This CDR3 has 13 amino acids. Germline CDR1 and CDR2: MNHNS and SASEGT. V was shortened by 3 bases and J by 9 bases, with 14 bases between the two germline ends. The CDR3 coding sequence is TGTGCCAGCAGTGACGGGCCCCCCAGGGCCCAGTACTTC. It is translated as CASSDGPPRAQYF.

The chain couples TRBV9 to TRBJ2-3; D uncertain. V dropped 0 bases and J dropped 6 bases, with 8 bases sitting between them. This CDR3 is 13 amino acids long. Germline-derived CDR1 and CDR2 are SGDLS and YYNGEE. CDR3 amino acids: CASSVGLGDTQYF. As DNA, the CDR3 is TGTGCCAGCAGCGTAGGACTCGGGGATACGCAGTATTTT.

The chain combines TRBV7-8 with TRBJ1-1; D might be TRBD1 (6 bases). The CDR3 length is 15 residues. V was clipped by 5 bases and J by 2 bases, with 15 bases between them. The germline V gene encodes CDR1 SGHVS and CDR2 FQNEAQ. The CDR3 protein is CASSHEAGHNTEAFF. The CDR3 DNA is TGTGCCAGCAGCCACGAAGCGGGACATAACACTGAAGCTTTCTTT.